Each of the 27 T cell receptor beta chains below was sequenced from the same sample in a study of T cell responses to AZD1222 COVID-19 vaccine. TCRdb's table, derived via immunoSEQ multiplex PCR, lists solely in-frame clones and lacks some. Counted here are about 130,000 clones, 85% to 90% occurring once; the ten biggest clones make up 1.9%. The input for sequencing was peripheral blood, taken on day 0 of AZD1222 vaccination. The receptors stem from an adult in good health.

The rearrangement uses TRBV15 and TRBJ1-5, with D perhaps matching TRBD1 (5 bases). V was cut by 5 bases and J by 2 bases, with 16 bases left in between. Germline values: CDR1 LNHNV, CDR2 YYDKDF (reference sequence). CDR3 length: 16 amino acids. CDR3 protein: CATSVGGPGGNQPQHF. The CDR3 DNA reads TGTGCCACCAGCGTGGGGGGTCCGGGGGGCAATCAGCCCCAGCATTTT.

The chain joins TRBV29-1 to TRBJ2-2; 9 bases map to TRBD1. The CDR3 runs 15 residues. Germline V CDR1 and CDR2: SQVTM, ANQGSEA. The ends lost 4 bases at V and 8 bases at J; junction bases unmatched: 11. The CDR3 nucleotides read TGCAGCGTTGTTGATGCTCAGGGACAGGGAGGGGAGCTGTTTTTT. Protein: CSVVDAQGQGGELFF.

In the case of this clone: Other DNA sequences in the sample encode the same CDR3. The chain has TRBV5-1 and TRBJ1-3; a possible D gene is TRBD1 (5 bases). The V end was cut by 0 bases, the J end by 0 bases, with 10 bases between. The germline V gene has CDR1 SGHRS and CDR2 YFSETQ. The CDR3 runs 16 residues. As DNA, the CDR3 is TGCGCCAGCAGCTTGGAGGGACTGAGCTCTGGAAACACCATATATTTT. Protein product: CASSLEGLSSGNTIYF.

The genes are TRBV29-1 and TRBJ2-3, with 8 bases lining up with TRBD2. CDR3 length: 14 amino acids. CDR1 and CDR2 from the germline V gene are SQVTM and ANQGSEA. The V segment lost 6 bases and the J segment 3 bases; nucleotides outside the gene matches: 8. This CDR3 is CSVTGREVTDTQYF. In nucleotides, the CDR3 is TGCAGCGTGACCGGGCGGGAGGTGACAGATACGCAGTATTTT.

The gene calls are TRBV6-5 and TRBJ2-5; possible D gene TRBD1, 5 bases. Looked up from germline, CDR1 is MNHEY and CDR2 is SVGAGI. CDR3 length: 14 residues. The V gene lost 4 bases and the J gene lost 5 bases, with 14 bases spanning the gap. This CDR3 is CASSLQGVGETQYF. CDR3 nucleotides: TGTGCCAGCAGTTTGCAGGGTGTGGGGGAGACCCAGTACTTC.

The CDR3 DNA follows: TGTGCCAGCAGTTTACGGGGTGGAGTAAACATTCAGTACTTC. Its protein is CASSLRGGVNIQYF. This chain joins TRBV28 and TRBJ2-4; D is possibly TRBD2 (5 bases). This CDR3 comprises 14 residues. Germline-derived CDR1 and CDR2 are MDHEN and SYDVKM. Trimming took 2 bases from V and 6 from J, leaving 11 bases between them.

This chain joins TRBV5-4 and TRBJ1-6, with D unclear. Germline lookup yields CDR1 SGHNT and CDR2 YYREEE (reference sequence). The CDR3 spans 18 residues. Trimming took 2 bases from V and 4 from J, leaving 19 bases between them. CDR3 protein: CASSFTLTVASYNSPLHF. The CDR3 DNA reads TGTGCCAGCAGCTTCACCCTTACAGTCGCCAGTTATAATTCACCCCTCCACTTT.

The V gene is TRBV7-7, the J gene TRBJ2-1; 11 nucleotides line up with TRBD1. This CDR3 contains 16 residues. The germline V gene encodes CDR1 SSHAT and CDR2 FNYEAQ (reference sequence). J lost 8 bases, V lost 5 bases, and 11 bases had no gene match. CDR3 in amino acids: CASSPLPGQGAYEQFF. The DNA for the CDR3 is TGTGCCAGCAGCCCCCTCCCCGGACAGGGGGCATATGAGCAGTTCTTC.

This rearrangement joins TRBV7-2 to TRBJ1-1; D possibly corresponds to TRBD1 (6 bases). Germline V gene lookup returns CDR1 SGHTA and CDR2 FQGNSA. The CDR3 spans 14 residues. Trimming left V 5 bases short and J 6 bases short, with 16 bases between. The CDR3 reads CASSRGGRAAEAFF. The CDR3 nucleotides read TGTGCCAGCAGCCGGGGGGGCAGGGCGGCTGAAGCTTTCTTT.

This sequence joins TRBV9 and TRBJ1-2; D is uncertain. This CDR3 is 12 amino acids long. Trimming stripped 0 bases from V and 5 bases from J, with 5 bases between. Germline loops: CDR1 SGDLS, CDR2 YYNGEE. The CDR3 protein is CASSVAQYGYTF. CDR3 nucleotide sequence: TGTGCCAGCAGCGTAGCCCAGTATGGCTACACCTTC.

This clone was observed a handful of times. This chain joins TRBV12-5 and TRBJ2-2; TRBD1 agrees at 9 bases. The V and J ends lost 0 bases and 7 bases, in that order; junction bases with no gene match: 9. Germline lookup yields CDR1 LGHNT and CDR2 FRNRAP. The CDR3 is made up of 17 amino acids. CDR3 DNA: TGTGCTAGTGGTTTGGTACCCGGGACAGGGTTTGGCGGGGAGCTGTTTTTT. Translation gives CASGLVPGTGFGGELFF.

CDR3 DNA sequence: TGTGCCACCAGCAGGGTCACAGATACGCAGTATTTT. Translation gives CATSRVTDTQYF. The V and J genes are TRBV15 and TRBJ2-3; no reliable D call. CDR1 and CDR2 (germline): LNHNV, YYDKDF (reference sequence). V gave up 3 bases and J gave up 2 bases, with 3 bases separating them. CDR3 length: 12 amino acids. The complete variable domain, with remaining parts taken from reference TRBV15 and TRBJ2-3, reads DAMVIQNPRYQVTQFGKPVTLSCSQTLNHNVMYWYQQKSSQAPKLLFHYYDKDFNNEADTPDNFQSRRPNTSFCFLDIRSPGLGDTAMYLCATSRVTDTQYFGPGTRLTVL.

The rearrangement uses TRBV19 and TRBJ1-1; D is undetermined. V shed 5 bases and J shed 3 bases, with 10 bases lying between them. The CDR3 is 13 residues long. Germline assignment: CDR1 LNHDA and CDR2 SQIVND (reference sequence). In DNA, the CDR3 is TGTGCCAGTAGTCCCCTGGGCCACACTGAAGCTTTCTTT. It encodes CASSPLGHTEAFF.

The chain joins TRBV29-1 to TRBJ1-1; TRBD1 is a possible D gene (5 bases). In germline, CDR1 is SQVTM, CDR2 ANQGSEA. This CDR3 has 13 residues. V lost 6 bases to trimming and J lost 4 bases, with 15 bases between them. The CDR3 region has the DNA TGCAGCGTCAAGGGACGTCTGATCACTGAAGCTTTCTTT. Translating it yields CSVKGRLITEAFF.

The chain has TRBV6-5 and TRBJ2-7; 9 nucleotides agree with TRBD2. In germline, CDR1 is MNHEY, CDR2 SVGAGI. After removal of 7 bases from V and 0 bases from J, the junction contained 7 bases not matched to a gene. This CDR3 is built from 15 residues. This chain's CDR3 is CASTPSGASSYEQYF. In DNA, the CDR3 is TGTGCCAGCACTCCTAGCGGGGCGTCCTCCTACGAGCAGTACTTC.

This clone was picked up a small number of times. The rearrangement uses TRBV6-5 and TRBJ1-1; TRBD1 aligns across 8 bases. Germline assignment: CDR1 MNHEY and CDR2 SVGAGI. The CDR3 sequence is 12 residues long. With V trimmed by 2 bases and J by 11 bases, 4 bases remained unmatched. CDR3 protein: CASSYGQGDAFF. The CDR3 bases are TGTGCCAGCAGTTACGGACAGGGCGATGCTTTCTTT.

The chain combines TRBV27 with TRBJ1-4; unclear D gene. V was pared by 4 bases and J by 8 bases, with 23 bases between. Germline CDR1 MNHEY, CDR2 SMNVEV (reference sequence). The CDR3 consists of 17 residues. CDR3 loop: CASSSLRTDTSREKLFF. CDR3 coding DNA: TGTGCCAGCAGTTCCTTACGGACTGATACTTCCCGAGAAAAACTGTTTTTT. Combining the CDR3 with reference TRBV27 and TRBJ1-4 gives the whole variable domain EAQVTQNPRYLITVTGKKLTVTCSQNMNHEYMSWYRQDPGLGLRQIYYSMNVEVTDKGDVPEGYKVSRKEKRNFPLILESPSPNQTSLYFCASSSLRTDTSREKLFFGSGTQLSVL.

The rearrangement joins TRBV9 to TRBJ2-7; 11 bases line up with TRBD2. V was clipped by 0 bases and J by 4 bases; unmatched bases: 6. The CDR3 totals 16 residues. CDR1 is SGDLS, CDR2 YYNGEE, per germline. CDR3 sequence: CASSVDPTSGTYEQYF. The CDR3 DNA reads TGTGCCAGCAGCGTAGATCCGACTAGCGGGACTTACGAGCAGTACTTC.

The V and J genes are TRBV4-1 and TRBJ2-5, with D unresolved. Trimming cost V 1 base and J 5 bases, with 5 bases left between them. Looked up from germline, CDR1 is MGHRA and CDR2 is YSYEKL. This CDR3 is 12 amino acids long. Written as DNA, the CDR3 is TGCGCCAGCAGCCAAGCAGACGAGACCCAGTACTTC. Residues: CASSQADETQYF.

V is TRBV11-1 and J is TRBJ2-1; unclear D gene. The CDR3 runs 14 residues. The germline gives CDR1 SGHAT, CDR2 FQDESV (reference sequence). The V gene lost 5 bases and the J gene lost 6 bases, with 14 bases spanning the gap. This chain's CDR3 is CASSPVLTVNEQFF. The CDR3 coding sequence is TGTGCCAGCAGCCCCGTCCTTACGGTCAATGAGCAGTTCTTC.

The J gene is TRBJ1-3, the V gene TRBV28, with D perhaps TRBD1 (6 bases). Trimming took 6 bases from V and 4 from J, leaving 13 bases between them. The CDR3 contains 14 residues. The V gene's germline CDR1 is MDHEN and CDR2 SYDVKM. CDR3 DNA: TGTGCCAGCAGAAAGGGACAACTAGGAAACACCATATATTTT. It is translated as CASRKGQLGNTIYF.

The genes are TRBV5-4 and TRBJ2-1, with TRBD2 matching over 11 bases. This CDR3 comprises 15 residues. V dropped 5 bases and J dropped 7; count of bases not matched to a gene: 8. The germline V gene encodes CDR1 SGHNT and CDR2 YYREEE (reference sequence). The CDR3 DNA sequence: TGTGCCAGCAGTCCTCTAGCGGGGGGAGGTAATGAGCAGTTCTTC. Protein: CASSPLAGGGNEQFF.

The CDR3 protein is CASSVGTAPEQYF. CDR3 nucleotides: TGTGCCAGCAGTGTCGGGACGGCACCTGAGCAGTACTTC. The J gene is TRBJ2-7, the V gene TRBV28; D might be TRBD1 or TRBD2, each matching 5 bases. This CDR3 spans 13 amino acids. Germline V gene sequence: CDR1 MDHEN, CDR2 SYDVKM. V gave up 5 bases and J gave up 7 bases, with 15 bases separating them.

The CDR3, as DNA: TGTGCCAGCAGGAAGGGGAATTCACCCCTCCACTTT. Its translation is CASRKGNSPLHF. V usage is TRBV6-6 and J usage is TRBJ1-6; TRBD1 is a possible D gene (5 bases). V lost 6 bases and J 7 bases, leaving 7 bases between the germline ends. This CDR3 has 12 amino acids. From germline, CDR1 is MNHNY and CDR2 SVGAGI (reference sequence).

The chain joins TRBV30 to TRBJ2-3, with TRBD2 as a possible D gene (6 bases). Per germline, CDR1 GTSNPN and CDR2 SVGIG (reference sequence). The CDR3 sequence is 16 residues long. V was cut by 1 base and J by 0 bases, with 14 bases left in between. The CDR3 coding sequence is TGTGCCTGGAGTGGCGGGGTAGGGGCTAGCACAGATACGCAGTATTTT. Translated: CAWSGGVGASTDTQYF.

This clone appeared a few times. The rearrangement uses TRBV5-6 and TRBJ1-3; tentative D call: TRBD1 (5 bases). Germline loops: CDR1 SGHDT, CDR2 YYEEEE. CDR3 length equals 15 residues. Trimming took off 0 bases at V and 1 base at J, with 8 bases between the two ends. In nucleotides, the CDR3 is TGTGCCAGCAGCTTGGGGGCAGGGTCTGGAAACACCATATATTTT. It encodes CASSLGAGSGNTIYF.

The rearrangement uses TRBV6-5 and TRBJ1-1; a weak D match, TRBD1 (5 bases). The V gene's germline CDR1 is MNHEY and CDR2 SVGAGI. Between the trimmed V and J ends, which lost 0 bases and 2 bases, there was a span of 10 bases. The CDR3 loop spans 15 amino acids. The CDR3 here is CASSYSYGANTEAFF. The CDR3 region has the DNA TGTGCCAGCAGTTACTCGTACGGGGCTAACACTGAAGCTTTCTTT.